The 20 T cell receptor beta chains in this list originate from one sample, sequenced in a study of shared T cell receptors in the human thymus. Clones were sequenced by immunoSEQ multiplex PCR, and TCRdb holds only the in-frame ones, with some missing. The sample includes more than 550,000 clones, 75% to 90% of them seen just once. A further study also used this sample, focusing on human thymus T cells.

Sequenced sample: thymocytes. The receptor set was obtained from a girl less than two years old with a congenital heart defect.

The chain has TRBV5-6 and TRBJ1-5; the match to TRBD1 covers 9 bases. The CDR3 contains 15 residues. Germline V gives CDR1 SGHDT, CDR2 YYEEEE. V was pared by 4 bases and J by 3 bases, with 5 bases of the junction left unmatched. The CDR3: CASSPRDRDNQPQHF. The DNA for the CDR3 is TGTGCCAGCAGCCCCCGGGACAGGGACAATCAGCCCCAGCATTTT.

This chain uses TRBV27 with TRBJ2-7, with D possibly matching TRBD1 (5 bases). Between the trimmed V and J ends, which lost 2 bases and 3 bases, there was a span of 17 bases. Germline V gene data show CDR1 as MNHEY and CDR2 as SMNVEV (reference sequence). This CDR3 comprises 16 residues. As DNA, the CDR3 is TGTGCCAGCAGTTTACGACGAATGCCGACAGTCTACGAGCAGTACTTC. Its translation is CASSLRRMPTVYEQYF.

V is TRBV6-1 and J is TRBJ1-3; D unresolved. Germline assignment: CDR1 MNHNS and CDR2 SASEGT. CDR3 length: 11 amino acids. V gave up 7 bases and J gave up 12 bases, with 13 bases separating them. The CDR3 region is CASTDSCNIYF. Here the CDR3 DNA reads TGTGCCAGCACCGACTCCTGCAACATATATTTT.

The rearrangement joins TRBV11-2 to TRBJ2-5; TRBD2 matches at 9 bases. After removal of 1 base from V and 5 bases from J, the junction contained 2 bases not matched to a gene. The germline gives CDR1 SGHAT, CDR2 FQNNGV. The CDR3 consists of 14 residues. The CDR3 sequence is CASSLGLADETQYF. As DNA, the CDR3 is TGTGCCAGCAGCTTAGGACTAGCGGATGAGACCCAGTACTTC.

The gene calls are TRBV28 and TRBJ1-5; D is undetermined. The CDR3 is made up of 11 amino acids. Per the germline V gene, CDR1 is MDHEN and CDR2 is SYDVKM. The V gene lost 3 bases and the J gene lost 10 bases, with 7 bases spanning the gap. The CDR3 protein is CASSFDKPQHF. The CDR3 DNA reads TGTGCCAGCAGTTTTGACAAACCCCAGCATTTT.

The rearrangement uses TRBV7-9 and TRBJ2-3; tentative D call: TRBD1 (6 bases). The CDR3 covers 17 residues. Trimming removed 2 bases from V and 5 bases from J, with 20 bases in between. Germline CDR1 is SEHNR and CDR2 is FQNEAQ (reference sequence). For the CDR3, the DNA is TGTGCCAGCAGCTTATCCCATTCAGGGGTCGGCGGAGATACGCAGTATTTT. This sequence encodes CASSLSHSGVGGDTQYF.

V gene TRBV30 combines with J gene TRBJ1-5, with 7 bases aligning to TRBD1. The V gene's germline CDR1 is GTSNPN and CDR2 SVGIG (reference sequence). The CDR3 has 15 residues. The V and J ends lost 5 bases and 9 bases, in that order; junction bases with no gene match: 16. In DNA, the CDR3 is TGTGCCTGGGGCATACGACAGGGCCCCCAGCGGCCCCAGCATTTT. Translation gives CAWGIRQGPQRPQHF.

This sequence joins TRBV14 and TRBJ2-7; D is unclear. The germline V gene encodes CDR1 SGHDN and CDR2 FVKESK. V gave up 5 bases and J gave up 6 bases, with 17 bases separating them. CDR3 length: 14 amino acids. CDR3 region: CASSWNDLSREQYF. The CDR3 DNA is TGTGCCAGCAGCTGGAACGACTTAAGTCGCGAGCAGTACTTC.

The J gene is TRBJ2-7, the V gene TRBV20-1; no firm D call. This CDR3 has 10 amino acids. The germline gives CDR1 DFQATT, CDR2 SNEGSKA (reference sequence). V was clipped by 5 bases and J by 1 base, with 3 bases between them. DNA of the CDR3: TGCAGTGCTCTATCCTACGAGCAGTACTTC. Translating it yields CSALSYEQYF.

DNA of the CDR3: TGCGCCAGCAGCCAAATCCGGGACAGAGTCCAAGAGACCCAGTACTTC. Its protein product is CASSQIRDRVQETQYF. The chain is built from TRBV4-1 and TRBJ2-5, with 7 bases that match TRBD1. The CDR3 consists of 16 residues. The J segment lost 1 base and the V segment lost 2 bases, leaving 7 bases of the junction unmatched. The germline gives CDR1 MGHRA, CDR2 YSYEKL.

The chain links TRBV6-1 to TRBJ2-2; 8 bases map to TRBD1. This CDR3 has 15 amino acids. V was pared by 4 bases and J by 5 bases, with 6 bases of the junction left unmatched. Germline V gene lookup returns CDR1 MNHNS and CDR2 SASEGT. In DNA, the CDR3 is TGTGCCAGCAGTGCTCTACAGGGGGAAACCGGGGAGCTGTTTTTT. This sequence encodes CASSALQGETGELFF.

This sequence joins TRBV6-6 and TRBJ2-1, with D unclear. V lost 9 bases to trimming and J lost 0 bases, with 6 bases between them. The CDR3 contains 12 residues. CDR1 is MNHNY, CDR2 SVGAGI, per germline (reference sequence). In DNA form, the CDR3 reads TGTGCCAGGAGAAGCTCCTACAATGAGCAGTTCTTC. This encodes CARRSSYNEQFF.

This clone was counted between two and nine times. As the CDR3 is not closed by the conserved phenylalanine or tryptophan, this likely results from a read error. The DNA is omitted, as the CDR3 cannot be located on it reliably, and the CDR3 follows TCRdb's listing. This chain uses TRBV20-1 with TRBJ1-2. The germline CDR1 and CDR2 sequences are DFQATT and SNEGSKA (reference sequence). The CDR3 length equals 8 residues, ends included. The CDR3 protein is CSAREGGS.

This chain connects TRBV11-2 to TRBJ1-6; maybe TRBD1 (5 bases). CDR1 and CDR2 (germline): SGHAT, FQNNGV. The CDR3 extends over 17 amino acids. V was trimmed by 0 bases and J by 10 bases, leaving 19 bases between them. CDR3 sequence reads: CASSLESGGECPSPLHF. The DNA for the CDR3 is TGTGCCAGCAGCTTAGAATCGGGGGGTGAATGCCCCTCACCCCTCCACTTT.

CDR3 amino acids: CASSHRLAGDSSTDTQYF. CDR3 DNA: TGCGCCAGCAGCCATAGACTAGCGGGGGACTCTAGCACAGATACGCAGTATTTT. The chain employs TRBV4-1 and TRBJ2-3; TRBD2 agrees at 12 bases. The CDR3 sequence is 18 residues long. After removal of 3 bases from V and 0 bases from J, the junction contained 7 bases not matched to a gene. In germline, CDR1 is MGHRA, CDR2 YSYEKL.

The rearrangement joins TRBV6-1 to TRBJ1-1; D ambiguous. The CDR3 loop spans 17 amino acids. The germline V and J ends were trimmed by 1 base and 0 bases, with 15 bases remaining between them. Germline-derived CDR1 and CDR2 are MNHNS and SASEGT. CDR3 coding DNA: TGTGCCAGCAGTGAAGGGGCTTCCCCGCCCTTGAACACTGAAGCTTTCTTT. Its translation is CASSEGASPPLNTEAFF.

This chain joins TRBV28 and TRBJ2-1, with a possible D match to TRBD2 (7 bases). CDR1 MDHEN and CDR2 SYDVKM come from the germline V gene. V lost 6 bases, J lost 7 bases, and 13 bases lay in between. The CDR3 loop spans 13 amino acids. CDR3 coding DNA: TGTGCCAGCAGCCGGGGGGCTTATAATGAGCAGTTCTTC. This codes for CASSRGAYNEQFF.

The CDR3 DNA reads TGTGCCAGCAAGCGGGGGGCCCAAGAGACCCAGTACTTC. Translated: CASKRGAQETQYF. The chain is built from TRBV2 and TRBJ2-5; 9 bases agree with TRBD2. In germline, CDR1 is SNHLY, CDR2 FYNNEI. CDR3 length equals 13 residues. Germline trimming cut 7 bases from V and 1 base from J; bases unmatched to any gene: 1.

V usage is TRBV28 and J usage is TRBJ2-2, with a weak D call TRBD1 (5 bases). The CDR3 spans 13 residues. The V end lost 10 bases, the J end lost 3 bases, and 12 bases lay between the germline ends. Looked up from germline, CDR1 is MDHEN and CDR2 is SYDVKM. This chain's CDR3 is CATDKPDTGELFF. The CDR3 DNA reads TGTGCCACGGACAAGCCGGACACCGGGGAGCTGTTTTTT.

The chain has TRBV14 and TRBJ2-7; D is perhaps TRBD1 (5 bases). CDR3 length equals 16 residues. Per germline, CDR1 SGHDN and CDR2 FVKESK. Deletions cut 4 bases from V and 3 bases from J, with 19 bases between. CDR3 DNA sequence: TGTGCCAGCAGCCCCGATACCAGGGATGGCTACTACGAGCAGTACTTC. It specifies CASSPDTRDGYYEQYF.